The 20 T cell receptor beta chains presented below share a single source sample, sequenced in a study of CD8 T cells in ankylosing spondylitis. TCRdb re-called the 5' RACE reads through MiXCR, storing one row per CDR3 protein. The sample includes over 130,000 distinct CDR3 sequences, under 45% of them seen just once. The sample taken for sequencing was synovial fluid, either unsorted or a sorted T cell fraction (not recorded which). The receptors originated from a male donor with ankylosing spondylitis.

This clonotype turned up a few times. The gene calls are TRBV2 and TRBJ2-1; D possibly corresponds to TRBD1 (5 bases). This CDR3 has 15 residues. V lost 6 bases and J lost 2, with 14 bases in between. Germline V gene data show CDR1 as SNHLY and CDR2 as FYNNEI. The CDR3 nucleotides are TGTGCCAGCAGGGACGACAAAGGGGCCTACAATGAGCAGTTCTTC. Amino acid sequence: CASRDDKGAYNEQFF.

This clonotype was observed many times. The chain combines TRBV6-5 with TRBJ2-7, with D tentatively TRBD1 (6 bases). The germline V gene has CDR1 MNHEY and CDR2 SVGAGI. The CDR3 contains 15 residues. Trimming stripped 5 bases from V and 0 bases from J, with 14 bases between. The CDR3 region has the DNA TGTGCCAGCAGTCACCGGGACACCGACTCCTACGAGCAGTACTTC. The encoded protein is CASSHRDTDSYEQYF.

This chain links TRBV7-9 with TRBJ2-3; D gene uncertain. Trimming cost V 2 bases and J 1 base, with 4 bases left between them. The germline V gene encodes CDR1 SEHNR and CDR2 FQNEAQ (reference sequence). The CDR3 length is 13 residues. The CDR3 here is CASSLPRTDTQYF. The CDR3 nucleotides are TGTGCCAGCAGCTTACCACGCACAGATACGCAGTATTTT.

In this sample, this clonotype turned up a few times. V is TRBV6-5 and J is TRBJ1-2; 8 bases are a match to TRBD1. The V and J ends lost 0 bases and 7 bases, in that order; junction bases with no gene match: 13. CDR3 length: 17 amino acids. Germline V lookup: CDR1 MNHEY, CDR2 SVGAGI. CDR3 sequence (DNA): TGTGCCAGCAGTTACTCTTTGGACAGGGAGGGTGTAGGTGGCTACACCTTC. Amino acids: CASSYSLDREGVGGYTF.

J is TRBJ2-7 and V is TRBV4-1, with D tentatively TRBD2 (6 bases). Germline V gene sequence: CDR1 MGHRA, CDR2 YSYEKL. Deletions cut 0 bases from V and 0 bases from J, with 12 bases between. CDR3 length: 16 amino acids. The CDR3, as DNA: TGCGCCAGCAGCCAAGATTTTAGCGGTTGCTCCTACGAGCAGTACTTC. It codes for CASSQDFSGCSYEQYF.

The chain joins TRBV7-9 to TRBJ2-5; D is undetermined. V lost 5 bases and J lost 2, with 9 bases in between. Germline V gene data show CDR1 as SEHNR and CDR2 as FQNEAQ (reference sequence). The CDR3 sequence is 13 residues long. CDR3 loop: CASSPGTQETQYF. The CDR3 nucleotides are TGTGCCAGCAGCCCAGGAACACAAGAGACCCAGTACTTC.

This clonotype turned up a few times. V and J are TRBV5-5 and TRBJ1-1; D ambiguous. Trimming cost V 4 bases and J 3 bases, with 19 bases left between them. CDR1 SGHKS and CDR2 YYEKEE come from the germline V gene (reference sequence). The CDR3 length is 16 residues. The CDR3 spells CASSPGPGWWDTEAFF. DNA of the CDR3: TGTGCCAGCAGCCCCGGCCCCGGGTGGTGGGACACTGAAGCTTTCTTT.

This chain links TRBV19 with TRBJ2-1, with TRBD1 matching 9 bases. The CDR3 has 14 amino acids. Losses at the gene ends were 7 bases for V and 6 bases for J; bases not matched to a gene: 7. CDR1 is LNHDA, CDR2 SQIVND, per germline (reference sequence). The CDR3 DNA reads TGTGCCAGTAAAACAGGGGGCATCTTCAATGAGCAGTTCTTC. Its protein product is CASKTGGIFNEQFF.

This chain connects TRBV15 to TRBJ2-7; D gene ambiguous. V lost 0 bases, J lost 1 base, and 19 bases lay in between. CDR1 LNHNV and CDR2 YYDKDF come from the germline V gene (reference sequence). The CDR3 spans 18 residues. CDR3 sequence reads: CATSRESWSAPFSYEQYF. CDR3 DNA: TGTGCCACCAGCAGAGAGAGTTGGTCAGCCCCCTTTTCCTACGAGCAGTACTTC.

This chain links TRBV9 with TRBJ1-3; D perhaps matches TRBD1 (5 bases). The CDR3 length is 13 residues. Germline assignment: CDR1 SGDLS and CDR2 YYNGEE. Deletions cut 9 bases from V and 0 bases from J, with 10 bases between. CDR3 nucleotides: TGTGCCATACGACAGTACTCTGGAAACACCATATATTTT. Protein sequence: CAIRQYSGNTIYF.

V is TRBV5-6 and J is TRBJ2-7; tentatively, D is TRBD2 (6 bases). V was pared by 1 base and J by 2 bases, with 28 bases between. Germline V lookup: CDR1 SGHDT, CDR2 YYEEEE. There are 20 residues in the CDR3. The CDR3 region has the DNA TGTGCCAGCAGCTTGTCCTGGGTGGTCTACCGGGAGAGCTTTACCTACGAGCAGTACTTC. It is translated as CASSLSWVVYRESFTYEQYF.

This sequence joins TRBV5-1 and TRBJ1-1; TRBD1 aligns across 8 bases. The CDR3 is 15 amino acids. CDR1 SGHRS and CDR2 YFSETQ come from the germline V gene. The V and J ends lost 5 bases and 0 bases, in that order; junction bases with no gene match: 6. CDR3 region: CASSFQQGVNTEAFF. As DNA, the CDR3 is TGCGCCAGCAGTTTCCAACAGGGGGTGAACACTGAAGCTTTCTTT.

The chain uses TRBV4-2 and TRBJ2-7; D may be TRBD1 (6 bases). This CDR3 has 16 residues. Looked up from germline, CDR1 is LGHNA and CDR2 is YNFKEQ. Trimming cost V 4 bases and J 6 bases, with 22 bases left between them. The CDR3, as DNA: TGTGCCAGCAGCCGTAGGTCCCGGGGTGGGGGCTCCGAGCAGTACTTC. It codes for CASSRRSRGGGSEQYF.

The J gene is TRBJ2-3, the V gene TRBV30, with 14 positions matching TRBD2. This CDR3 contains 17 residues. Germline V gene sequence: CDR1 GTSNPN, CDR2 SVGIG (reference sequence). J was trimmed by 5 bases and V by 1 base; bases with no gene match: 8. In nucleotides, the CDR3 is TGTGCCTGGAGTGGACTAGCGGGGGGGCCGGTGGAAGATACGCAGTATTTT. Protein product: CAWSGLAGGPVEDTQYF. Drawing the rest from reference TRBV30 and TRBJ2-3, the complete variable domain is SQTIHQWPATLVQPVGSPLSLECTVEGTSNPNLYWYRQAAGRGLQLLFYSVGIGQISSEVPQNLSASRPQDRQFILSSKKLLLSDSGFYLCAWSGLAGGPVEDTQYFGPGTRLTVL.

This chain links TRBV20-1 with TRBJ2-1; D possibly matches TRBD1 or TRBD2 (5 bases each). V dropped 0 bases and J dropped 0 bases, with 12 bases sitting between them. The germline V gene encodes CDR1 DFQATT and CDR2 SNEGSKA (reference sequence). There are 16 residues in the CDR3. CDR3 loop: CSARDLGDLSYNEQFF. For the CDR3, the DNA is TGCAGTGCTAGAGATCTGGGGGACCTCTCCTACAATGAGCAGTTCTTC.

The V call is TRBV29-1, the J call TRBJ2-1; 10 bases align to TRBD2. The CDR3 sequence is 13 residues long. After removal of 6 bases from V and 4 bases from J, the junction contained 3 bases not matched to a gene. Germline lookup yields CDR1 SQVTM and CDR2 ANQGSEA. This CDR3 is CSVASGSYNEQFF. CDR3 coding DNA: TGCAGCGTGGCTAGCGGGAGTTACAATGAGCAGTTCTTC.

The rearrangement joins TRBV7-9 to TRBJ1-1, with 7 nucleotides matching TRBD1. The CDR3 has 15 residues. Germline values: CDR1 SEHNR, CDR2 FQNEAQ (reference sequence). V gave up 3 bases and J gave up 1 base; unmatched junction bases: 5. CDR3 in amino acids: CASSFLTGENTEAFF. The CDR3 bases are TGTGCCAGCAGCTTTCTCACAGGGGAGAACACTGAAGCTTTCTTT.

V is TRBV5-1 and J is TRBJ1-2; D uncertain. V gave up 0 bases and J gave up 7 bases, with 10 bases separating them. Germline values: CDR1 SGHRS, CDR2 YFSETQ. The CDR3 is made up of 13 amino acids. The DNA for the CDR3 is TGCGCCAGCAGCTTGGAGGGTTTCGGTGGCTACACCTTC. It encodes CASSLEGFGGYTF. Filled out from reference TRBV5-1 and TRBJ1-2, the complete variable domain reads KAGVTQTPRYLIKTRGQQVTLSCSPISGHRSVSWYQQTPGQGLQFLFEYFSETQRNKGNFPGRFSGRQFSNSRSEMNVSTLELGDSALYLCASSLEGFGGYTFGSGTRLTVV.

The count of this clonotype is one. J is TRBJ2-3 and V is TRBV3-1; 9 bases are shared with TRBD2. CDR3 length equals 17 residues. Germline V CDR1 and CDR2: LGHDT, YNNKEL (reference sequence). The V and J ends lost 1 base and 2 bases, in that order; junction bases with no gene match: 7. The CDR3 DNA reads as TGTGCCAGCAGCCAAGGGCCAGCGGGAGGCCCCACAGATACGCAGTATTTT. It codes for CASSQGPAGGPTDTQYF.

This clonotype came up once. J is TRBJ2-1 and V is TRBV10-2; D is possibly TRBD1 (5 bases). Germline CDR1 and CDR2: WSHSY and SAAADI. V was trimmed by 2 bases and J by 0 bases, leaving 11 bases between them. The CDR3 has 16 amino acids. CDR3 residues: CASSEGAESSYNEQFF. The CDR3 bases are TGCGCCAGCAGTGAGGGGGCGGAAAGCTCCTACAATGAGCAGTTCTTC.